This T cell receptor (beta chain) emerged from a study of beta chain features in type 1 diabetes. Study conclusions and caveats: Significant though moderate, a shortening of TCRB CDR3s appeared in all four CD4+ subsets of Type 1 diabetes patients.

With 5 bases removed from V and 9 bases from J, the gap between germline ends came to 17 bases. The CDR3 length is 14 residues. The germline V gene has CDR1 SGHTA and CDR2 FQGNSA. Expressed TCRB transcripts were sequenced, since all the RNA that had been isolated was reverse transcribed. TCRdb's copy holds only in-frame clones and misses some; the assay was immunoSEQ multiplex PCR. Seen here are about 390,000 clones, roughly 9.8% observed once, and the top ten hold around 0.66%. This clone was seen many times. What it binds is unknown. The chain recombines TRBV7-2 with TRBJ2-1; a possible D gene is TRBD2 (5 bases). The TCR originated in a man aged 25 to 40 with type 1 diabetes. Sequences were obtained from central memory CD4+ T cells from blood. DNA for the CDR3: TGTGCCAGCAGCCCCCGGAAGGGAGCGCTTGAGCAGTTCTTC. Protein product: CASSPRKGALEQFF.